The following is a T cell receptor beta chain sequence with its context. Primers used in a second PCR of about 7 to 12 cycles were a sample-barcoded 5' primer and a J-beta primer mix. TCRdb reanalysed the 5' RACE reads using MiXCR and keeps one entry per CDR3 protein. The sample consists of 2 million or so distinct CDR3 sequences, 49% of them appearing once. The sample comes from a study of blood T cells in healthy people across ages. The CDR3 covers 13 residues. The V gene lost 10 bases and the J gene lost 3 bases, with 14 bases spanning the gap. The receptor was derived from a middle-aged woman in good health. V is TRBV12-3 or TRBV12-4 and J is TRBJ2-3; D gene unclear. The sample taken for sequencing was blood. The CDR3: CATSPLYTDTQYF. CDR3 sequence (DNA): TGTGCCACCTCGCCCCTCTATACAGATACGCAGTATTTT.